This is a list of T cell receptor beta chains from one sample in a study of T cell repertoires in cytomegalovirus infection. TCRdb called the reads again in MiXCR, with one record for every CDR3 protein. The sample has approximately 700,000 distinct CDR3 sequences, 35% to 45% seen once. The sequenced material came from PBMCs. The source is a human donor in good health (CMV status not recorded). Some clones in this sample may be carry-over from other donors' samples. Each CDR3 is given with its conserved first and last residue. The D gene is left open where the match is weak. Rows may omit the clone size; those that give it use once, few, many or a size class.

clone_size j_call d_call v_call cdr3_nt cdr3_aa
NA TRBJ1-2 NA TRBV5-1 TGCGCCAGCAGCTTGTTCGGGGGGCCTGAAGGCTACACCTTC CASSLFGGPEGYTF
few TRBJ2-1 TRBD2 TRBV28 TGTGCCAGCAGTTTGGCAAGGACTAGCGGGAGGAATGAGCAGTTCTTC CASSLARTSGRNEQFF
few TRBJ2-1 TRBD2 TRBV11-3 TGTGCCAGCAGCGACTTAGCGGGAGAAAATGAGCAGTTCTTC CASSDLAGENEQFF
NA TRBJ2-6 TRBD1 TRBV7-2 TGTGCCAGCAGCTTGGGGACAGGTCCTGGGGCCAACGTCCTGACTTTC CASSLGTGPGANVLTF
few TRBJ2-1 TRBD1 TRBV10-3 TGTGCCATCAGGAAAGAACAGGGGGGAAACAATGAGCAGTTCTTC CAIRKEQGGNNEQFF
NA TRBJ2-6 NA TRBV14 TGTGCCAGCAGCCGAGTGAACTCTGGGGCCAACGTCCTGACTTTC CASSRVNSGANVLTF
few TRBJ2-5 NA TRBV6-2/TRBV6-3 TGTGCCAGCAGTTATAGTATCGAGACCCAGTACTTC CASSYSIETQYF
NA TRBJ2-2 TRBD1 TRBV12-3/TRBV12-4 TGTGCCAGCAGTCCCCCCGGGACAGGGGCGCACACCGGGGAGCTGTTTTTT CASSPPGTGAHTGELFF
NA TRBJ1-2 TRBD1 TRBV25-1 TGTGCCAGCCGCGGACAGGACCGGGGCTATGGCTACACCTTC CASRGQDRGYGYTF
NA TRBJ1-1 NA TRBV2 TGTGCCAGCAGTGAATCGACAGATGAAGCTTTCTTT CASSESTDEAFF
few TRBJ2-3 NA TRBV7-8 TGTGCCAGCAGCTCACGGGCGGGATTTGGCACAGATACGCAGTATTTT CASSSRAGFGTDTQYF
NA TRBJ2-2 NA TRBV11-2 TGTGCCAGCAGCTTCGGAACGCCCGGGGAGCTGTTTTTT CASSFGTPGELFF
few TRBJ1-1 NA TRBV18 TGTGCCAGCTCACAAAACAGGGTGGTCGGAACTGAAGCTTTCTTT CASSQNRVVGTEAFF
NA TRBJ1-6 NA TRBV28 TGTGCCAGCAGCACAGCGGACAGAGATTCACCCCTCCACTTT CASSTADRDSPLHF
NA TRBJ2-3 NA TRBV20-1 TGCAGCGCCGAGGACTCCCGGTACCGGGATACGCAGTATTTT CSAEDSRYRDTQYF
few TRBJ1-1 NA TRBV5-6 TGTGCCAGCAGCTTGTGGTCTTCCCTTGAAGCTTTCTTT CASSLWSSLEAFF
few TRBJ1-6 NA TRBV7-2 TGTGCCAGCAGCCCGCGGACAGCTTATAATTCACCCCTCCACTTT CASSPRTAYNSPLHF
NA TRBJ1-2 TRBD1 TRBV24-1 TGTGCCACCAGTGATAGACAGGGATACTATGGCTACACCTTC CATSDRQGYYGYTF
NA TRBJ1-6 NA TRBV20-1 TGCAGTGCTCAAGCCCGGGGGAAGGGGAATTCACCCCTCCACTTT CSAQARGKGNSPLHF
few TRBJ2-5 NA TRBV28 TGTGCCACCGAAGGGGGGCGCGGAGAGACCCAGTACTTC CATEGGRGETQYF
NA TRBJ1-6 NA TRBV10-3 TGTGCCATCAGTGACGATGCCCAGAGCTCCTATAATTCACCCCTCCACTTT CAISDDAQSSYNSPLHF
NA TRBJ1-1 NA TRBV28 TGTGCCAGCAGTCCCCAGATCTTATCAGGGAGGGACCCTGAAGCTTTCTTT CASSPQILSGRDPEAFF
many TRBJ2-1 TRBD2 TRBV7-8 TGTGCCAGCCTCTTGTGGGGGAGCGGCGGGAGGGCCGGCGATGAGCAGTTCTTC CASLLWGSGGRAGDEQFF
once TRBJ2-2 TRBD2 TRBV24-1 TGTGCCACCAGTAGCCCTAGCGGGAGGGCAACCACCGGGGAGCTGTTTTTT CATSSPSGRATTGELFF
NA TRBJ1-1 NA TRBV4-1 TGTGCCAGCAGCCAAGGGGACGCCGGGGGCACTGAAGCTTTCTTT CASSQGDAGGTEAFF
few TRBJ1-4 NA TRBV12-3/TRBV12-4 TGTGCCAGCAGTTTTAGGGCACTAGAAAAACTGTTTTTT CASSFRALEKLFF
NA TRBJ1-3 NA TRBV18 TGTGCCAGCTCACCAGGTGCTGGGACTGGAAACACCATATATTTT CASSPGAGTGNTIYF
NA TRBJ1-2 NA TRBV18 TGTGCCAGCTCACCTGAGAGAGACTATGGCTACACCTTC CASSPERDYGYTF
NA TRBJ2-7 NA TRBV10-3 TGTGCCATCAGACACCAGGGAGACGAGCAGTACTTC CAIRHQGDEQYF
NA TRBJ1-1 NA TRBV5-3 TGTGCCGGATTACAAAAGCCTCCGTCGACCCTTGAAGCTTTCTTT CAGLQKPPSTLEAFF
NA TRBJ2-1 NA TRBV27 TGTGCCAGCAGTTTAGGGCAGGTCCCAGCAAATGAGCAGTTCTTC CASSLGQVPANEQFF
once TRBJ1-1 TRBD1 TRBV7-9 TGTGCCAGCAGCATGGGACAGGGTAAAACTGAAGCTTTCTTT CASSMGQGKTEAFF
many TRBJ2-3 NA TRBV7-2 TGTGCCAGCAGCTTCGAGTACGGGGGGACAGTAGATACGCAGTATTTT CASSFEYGGTVDTQYF
many TRBJ1-6 NA TRBV7-2 TGTGCCAGCAGCTTAGCGTCGGCAGTTAATAATTCACCCCTCCACTTT CASSLASAVNNSPLHF
many TRBJ2-4 NA TRBV28 TGTGCCAGCAGTTGGTATCCGGGAGAGGCAAACATTCAGTACTTC CASSWYPGEANIQYF
NA TRBJ1-3 NA TRBV5-4 TGTGCCAGCAGCTTGTCACCTGGACGGGCGGCTGGAAACACCATATATTTT CASSLSPGRAAGNTIYF
NA TRBJ2-5 TRBD2 TRBV12-3/TRBV12-4 TGTGCCAGCTCACTAGCGGGGGGGGCCGTTGAGCCCCAGTACTTC CASSLAGGAVEPQYF
NA TRBJ2-5 TRBD1 TRBV6-1 TGTGCCAGCAGAGCTCGGGACAGGGGGCTGGAGACCCAGTACTTC CASRARDRGLETQYF
NA TRBJ1-1 NA TRBV9 TGTGCCAGCAGCCCCACAGGGCCCTTTGAAGCTTTCTTT CASSPTGPFEAFF
NA TRBJ1-5 NA TRBV28 TGTGCCAGCAGTTTTGGGGGGCCCCCGAGCAATCAGCCCCAGCATTTT CASSFGGPPSNQPQHF
few TRBJ1-1 NA TRBV7-6 TGTGCCAGCAGCTTAATAGGCATAACTGTCGCGAACACTGAAGCTTTCTTT CASSLIGITVANTEAFF
few TRBJ2-4 NA TRBV28 TGTGCCAGCAGTTTAGGGGGGTGGGGCGCCAAAAACATTCAGTACTTC CASSLGGWGAKNIQYF
few TRBJ2-3 NA TRBV4-2 TGTGCCAGCAGCCAAGATCTTGCAGATACGCAGTATTTT CASSQDLADTQYF
few TRBJ2-2 TRBD2 TRBV28 TGTGCCAGCATCCTCTCTAGCGGGAGCTTGAATGGGGAGCTGTTTTTT CASILSSGSLNGELFF
NA TRBJ1-6 NA TRBV28 TGTGCCAGCAGTTTCCACAGGGAGAATTCACCCCTCCACTTT CASSFHRENSPLHF
NA TRBJ2-1 NA TRBV6-2/TRBV6-3 TGTGCCAGCAGGCCTACCAGCTCCTACAATGAGCAGTTCTTC CASRPTSSYNEQFF